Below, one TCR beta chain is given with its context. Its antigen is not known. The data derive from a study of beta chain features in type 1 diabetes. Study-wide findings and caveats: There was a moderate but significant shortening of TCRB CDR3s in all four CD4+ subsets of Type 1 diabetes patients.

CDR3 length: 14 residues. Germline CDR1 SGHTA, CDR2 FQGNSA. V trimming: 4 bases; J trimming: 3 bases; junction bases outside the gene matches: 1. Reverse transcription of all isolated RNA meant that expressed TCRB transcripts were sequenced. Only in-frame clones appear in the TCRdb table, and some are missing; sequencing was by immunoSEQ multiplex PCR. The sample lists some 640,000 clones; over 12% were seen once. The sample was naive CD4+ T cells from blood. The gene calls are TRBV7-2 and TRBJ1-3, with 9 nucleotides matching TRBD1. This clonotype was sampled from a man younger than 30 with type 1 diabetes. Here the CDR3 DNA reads TGTGCCAGCAGCTGGACAGGGGATGGAAACACCATATATTTT. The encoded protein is CASSWTGDGNTIYF.